This TCR beta chain comes out of a study of T cells after yellow fever vaccination. Study-wide findings and caveats: Contaminating bulk clonotypes could be abundant in FACS-sorted repertoires.

This clonotype was counted between two and nine times. As yet, its antigen is unknown. Germline V gene sequence: CDR1 MNHEY, CDR2 SMNVEV (reference sequence). V was clipped by 3 bases and J by 6 bases, with 14 bases between them. The CDR3 covers 15 residues. In TCRdb, the 5' RACE reads were re-called with MiXCR into one record per CDR3 protein. The table records hundreds of thousands of distinct CDR3 sequences, roughly a sixth of them present only once. The chain has TRBV27 and TRBJ2-2, with a possible D match to TRBD2 (6 bases). The sequence came from a man aged 18 to 29 who received the YFV17D yellow fever vaccine. The sample consisted of PBMCs, taken before the yellow fever booster vaccination. The CDR3, as DNA: TGTGCCAGCAGTTTGGGGGGTAGCTTGGCCGGGGAGCTGTTTTTT. This sequence encodes CASSLGGSLAGELFF.